This T cell receptor (beta chain) stems from a study of T cells after yellow fever vaccination. Study details: Preparation used SMART-Seq v4 Ultra Low Input for the low-cell-number fractions. Study results and caveats: Any FACS-sorted repertoire could hold abundant clonotypes that contaminate it from the bulk population. Clones from primary vaccination mostly reappeared after the booster (roughly 95% CD4, roughly 87% CD8). Peaking faster, on day 5 versus 15, the secondary response was nonetheless weaker.

Germline lookup yields CDR1 MNHEY and CDR2 SMNVEV (reference sequence). This CDR3 is built from 11 residues. V lost 7 bases to trimming and J lost 7 bases, with 8 bases between them. This clonotype turned up a few times. Antigen specificity is unknown. TCRdb redid the calling of the 5' RACE reads with MiXCR, one entry per CDR3 protein. Among 400,000 to 450,000 distinct CDR3 sequences listed, roughly 20% were seen once. The chain has TRBV27 and TRBJ2-1; no firm D call. Source: PBMCs, taken before the yellow fever booster vaccination. This TCR came from a man younger than 30 who received the YFV17D yellow fever vaccine. The CDR3 nucleotides are TGTGCCAGCACCCATCTGAATGAGCAGTTCTTC. This translates into CASTHLNEQFF.